This T cell receptor (beta chain) appears in the sequencing data of a study of cytomegalovirus exposure and HLA in healthy donors. This CDR3 spans 14 amino acids. With 4 bases removed from V and 3 bases from J, the gap between germline ends came to 13 bases. Germline CDR1 is SGHTA and CDR2 is FQGNSA. The PCR was carried out with 60 Vbeta primers and 13 Jbeta primers. Libraries were prepared by immunoSEQ multiplex PCR; TCRdb keeps only in-frame clonotypes and omits some of them. Of under 200,000 clones in the sample, roughly 87% were seen once. Specimen: PBMCs. The chain links TRBV7-2 to TRBJ2-7, with D maybe TRBD1 (5 bases). The clonotype originates from a boy under 10 years old in good health and CMV-seronegative. The CDR3 here is CASSYKSRDYEQYF. CDR3 DNA: TGTGCCAGCAGCTACAAATCCAGGGACTACGAGCAGTACTTC.